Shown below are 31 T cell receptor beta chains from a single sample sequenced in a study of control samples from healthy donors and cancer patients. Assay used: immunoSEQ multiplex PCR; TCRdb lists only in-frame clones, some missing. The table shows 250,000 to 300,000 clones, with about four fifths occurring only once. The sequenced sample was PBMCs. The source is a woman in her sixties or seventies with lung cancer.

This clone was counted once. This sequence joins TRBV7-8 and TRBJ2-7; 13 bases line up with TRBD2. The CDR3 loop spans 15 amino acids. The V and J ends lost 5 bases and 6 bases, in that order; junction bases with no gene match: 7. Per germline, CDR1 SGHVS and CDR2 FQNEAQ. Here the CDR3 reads CASSRGLAGVLEQYF. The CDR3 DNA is TGTGCCAGCAGCCGAGGACTAGCGGGAGTTCTCGAGCAGTACTTC. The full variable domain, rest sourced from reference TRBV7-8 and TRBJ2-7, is GAGVSQSPRYKVAKRGQDVALRCDPISGHVSLFWYQQALGQGPEFLTYFQNEAQLDKSGLPSDRFFAERPEGSVSTLKIQRTQQEDSAVYLCASSRGLAGVLEQYFGPGTRLTVT.

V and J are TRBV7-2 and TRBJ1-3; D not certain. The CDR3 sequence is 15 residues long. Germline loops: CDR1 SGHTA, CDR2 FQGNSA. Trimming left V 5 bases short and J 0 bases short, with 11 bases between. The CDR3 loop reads CASSPRRSSGNTIYF. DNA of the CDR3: TGTGCCAGCAGCCCCCGGCGGAGCTCTGGAAACACCATATATTTT.

Here the CDR3 reads CASSGTGGTEAFF. As DNA, the CDR3 is TGCGCCAGCAGCGGAACAGGGGGGACTGAAGCTTTCTTT. The genes are TRBV5-1 and TRBJ1-1; 8 nucleotides align to TRBD1. CDR1 is SGHRS and CDR2 is YFSETQ in the germline V gene. J was trimmed by 5 bases and V by 4 bases; bases with no gene match: 4. There are 13 residues in the CDR3.

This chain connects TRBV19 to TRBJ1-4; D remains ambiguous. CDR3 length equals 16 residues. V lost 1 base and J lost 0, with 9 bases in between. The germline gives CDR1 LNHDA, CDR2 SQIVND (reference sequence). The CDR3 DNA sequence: TGTGCCAGTAGTATAGTCTATTTTGCAACTAATGAAAAACTGTTTTTT. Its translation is CASSIVYFATNEKLFF.

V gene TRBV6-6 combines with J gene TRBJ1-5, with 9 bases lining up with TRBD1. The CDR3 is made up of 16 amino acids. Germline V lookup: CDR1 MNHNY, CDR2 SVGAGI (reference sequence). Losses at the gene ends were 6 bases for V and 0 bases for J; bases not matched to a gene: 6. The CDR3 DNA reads TGTGCCAGCAGCCCGACAGGGGGAGTTAGCAATCAGCCCCAGCATTTT. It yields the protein CASSPTGGVSNQPQHF.

The CDR3: CASAIAGGTDTQYF. The CDR3 DNA reads TGTGCCAGCGCAATAGCGGGGGGCACAGATACGCAGTATTTT. This chain joins TRBV6-5 and TRBJ2-3; 9 bases map to TRBD2. The CDR3 sequence is 14 residues long. The germline CDR1 and CDR2 sequences are MNHEY and SVGAGI. V trimming: 8 bases; J trimming: 1 base; junction bases outside the gene matches: 4.

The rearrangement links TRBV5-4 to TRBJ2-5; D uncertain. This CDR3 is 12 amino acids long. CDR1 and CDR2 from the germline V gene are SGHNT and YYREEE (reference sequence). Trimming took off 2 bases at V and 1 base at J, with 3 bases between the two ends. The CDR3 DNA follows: TGTGCCAGCAGCTTCCCCCAAGAGACCCAGTACTTC. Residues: CASSFPQETQYF. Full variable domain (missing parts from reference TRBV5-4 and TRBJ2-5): ETGVTQSPTHLIKTRGQQVTLRCSSQSGHNTVSWYQQALGQGPQFIFQYYREEENGRGNFPPRFSGLQFPNYSSELNVNALELDDSALYLCASSFPQETQYFGPGTRLLVL.

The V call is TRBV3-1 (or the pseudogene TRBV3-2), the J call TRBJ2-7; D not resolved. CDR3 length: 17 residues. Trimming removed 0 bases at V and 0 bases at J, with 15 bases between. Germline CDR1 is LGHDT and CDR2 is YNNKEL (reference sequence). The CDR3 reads CASSQDNIEPSSYEQYF. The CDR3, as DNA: TGTGCCAGCAGCCAAGACAACATCGAGCCTAGCTCCTACGAGCAGTACTTC.

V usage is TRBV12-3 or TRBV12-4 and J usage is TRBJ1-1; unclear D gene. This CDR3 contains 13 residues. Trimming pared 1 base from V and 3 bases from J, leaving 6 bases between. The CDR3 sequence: CASSLGVYTEAFF. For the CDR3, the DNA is TGTGCCAGCAGTTTAGGGGTCTACACTGAAGCTTTCTTT.

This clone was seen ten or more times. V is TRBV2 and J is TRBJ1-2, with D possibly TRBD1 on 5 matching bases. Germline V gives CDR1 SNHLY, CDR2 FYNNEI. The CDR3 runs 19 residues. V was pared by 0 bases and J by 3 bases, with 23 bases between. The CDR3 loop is CASSEAPRGAAGGDYGYTF. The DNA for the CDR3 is TGTGCCAGCAGTGAAGCCCCTCGTGGGGCAGCCGGTGGGGACTATGGCTACACCTTC.

CDR3 loop: CASSQARGRVEKLFF. The CDR3 nucleotides read TGTGCCAGCAGCCAGGCCAGGGGGCGCGTTGAAAAACTGTTTTTT. The J gene is TRBJ1-4, the V gene TRBV14; 8 bases fit TRBD1. The CDR3 consists of 15 residues. The V segment lost 3 bases and the J segment 7 bases; nucleotides outside the gene matches: 7. The germline CDR1 and CDR2 sequences are SGHDN and FVKESK.

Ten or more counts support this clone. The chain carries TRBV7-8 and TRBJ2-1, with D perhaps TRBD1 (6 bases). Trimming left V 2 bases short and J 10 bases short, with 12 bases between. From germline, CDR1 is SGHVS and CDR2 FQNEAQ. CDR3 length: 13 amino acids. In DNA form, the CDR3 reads TGTGCCAGCAGCTTACTGGGGGCGTTGGAGCAGTTCTTC. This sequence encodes CASSLLGALEQFF.

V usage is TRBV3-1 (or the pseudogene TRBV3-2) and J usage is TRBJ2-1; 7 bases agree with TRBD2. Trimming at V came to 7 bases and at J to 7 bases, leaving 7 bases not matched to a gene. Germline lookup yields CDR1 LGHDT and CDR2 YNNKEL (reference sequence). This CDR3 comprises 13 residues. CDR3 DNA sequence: TGTGCCAGCACCCCGGGGGGTCCTAATGAGCAGTTCTTC. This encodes CASTPGGPNEQFF.

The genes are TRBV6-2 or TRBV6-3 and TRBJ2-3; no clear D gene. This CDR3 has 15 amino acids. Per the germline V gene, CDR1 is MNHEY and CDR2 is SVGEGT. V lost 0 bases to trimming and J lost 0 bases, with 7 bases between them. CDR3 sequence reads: CASSYSLTSTDTQYF. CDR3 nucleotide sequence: TGTGCCAGCAGTTACTCGCTTACTAGCACAGATACGCAGTATTTT.

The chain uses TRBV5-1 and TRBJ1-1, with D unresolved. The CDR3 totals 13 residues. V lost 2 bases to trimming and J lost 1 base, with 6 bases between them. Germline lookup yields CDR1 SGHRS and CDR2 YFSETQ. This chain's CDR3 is CASSFTQNTEAFF. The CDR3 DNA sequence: TGCGCCAGCAGCTTTACCCAGAACACTGAAGCTTTCTTT.

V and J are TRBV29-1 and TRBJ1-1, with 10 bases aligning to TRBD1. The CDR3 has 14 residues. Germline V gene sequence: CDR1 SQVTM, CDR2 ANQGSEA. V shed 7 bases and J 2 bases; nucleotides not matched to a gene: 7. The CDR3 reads CSARRQGANTEAFF. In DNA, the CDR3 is TGCAGCGCCCGACGACAGGGGGCAAACACTGAAGCTTTCTTT.

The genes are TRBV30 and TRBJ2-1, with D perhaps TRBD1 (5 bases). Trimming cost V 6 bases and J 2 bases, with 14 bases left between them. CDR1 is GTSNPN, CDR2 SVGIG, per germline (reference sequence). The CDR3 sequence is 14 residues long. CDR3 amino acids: CACLTGEAYNEQFF. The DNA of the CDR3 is TGTGCCTGCCTCACAGGAGAGGCCTACAATGAGCAGTTCTTC.

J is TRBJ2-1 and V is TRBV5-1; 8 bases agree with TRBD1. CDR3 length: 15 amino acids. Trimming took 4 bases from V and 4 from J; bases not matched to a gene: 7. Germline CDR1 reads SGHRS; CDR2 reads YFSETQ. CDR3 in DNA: TGCGCCAGCAGCGCCACAGGGGGGACTTACAATGAGCAGTTCTTC. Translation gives CASSATGGTYNEQFF. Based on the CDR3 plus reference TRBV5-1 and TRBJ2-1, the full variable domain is KAGVTQTPRYLIKTRGQQVTLSCSPISGHRSVSWYQQTPGQGLQFLFEYFSETQRNKGNFPGRFSGRQFSNSRSEMNVSTLELGDSALYLCASSATGGTYNEQFFGPGTRLTVL.

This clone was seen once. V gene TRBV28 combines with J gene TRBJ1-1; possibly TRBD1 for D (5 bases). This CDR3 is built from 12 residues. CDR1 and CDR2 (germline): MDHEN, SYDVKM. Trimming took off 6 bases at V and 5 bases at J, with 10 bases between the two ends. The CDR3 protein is CASRKQVTEAFF. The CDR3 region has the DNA TGTGCCAGCAGAAAACAGGTGACTGAAGCTTTCTTT. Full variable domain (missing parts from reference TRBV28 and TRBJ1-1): DVKVTQSSRYLVKRTGEKVFLECVQDMDHENMFWYRQDPGLGLRLIYFSYDVKMKEKGDIPEGYSVSREKKERFSLILESASTNQTSMYLCASRKQVTEAFFGQGTRLTVV.

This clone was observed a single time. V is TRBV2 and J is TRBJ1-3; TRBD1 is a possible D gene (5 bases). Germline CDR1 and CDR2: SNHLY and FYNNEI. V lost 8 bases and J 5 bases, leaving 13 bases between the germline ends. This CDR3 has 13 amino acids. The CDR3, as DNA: TGTGCCAGCGGGGGATCGCTTAGAAACACCATATATTTT. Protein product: CASGGSLRNTIYF.

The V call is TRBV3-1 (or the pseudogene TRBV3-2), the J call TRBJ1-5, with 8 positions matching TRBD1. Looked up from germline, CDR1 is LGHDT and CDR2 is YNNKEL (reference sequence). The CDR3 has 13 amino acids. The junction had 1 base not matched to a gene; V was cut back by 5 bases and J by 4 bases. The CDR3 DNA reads TGTGCCAGCAGCAGGACAGGGAATCAGCCCCAGCATTTT. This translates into CASSRTGNQPQHF.

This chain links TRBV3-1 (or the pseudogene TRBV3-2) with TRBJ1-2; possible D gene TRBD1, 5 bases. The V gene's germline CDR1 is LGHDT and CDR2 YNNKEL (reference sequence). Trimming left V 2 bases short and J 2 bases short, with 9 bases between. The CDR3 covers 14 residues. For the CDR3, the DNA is TGTGCCAGCAGCCAATTAGACAGAAACTATGGCTACACCTTC. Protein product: CASSQLDRNYGYTF.

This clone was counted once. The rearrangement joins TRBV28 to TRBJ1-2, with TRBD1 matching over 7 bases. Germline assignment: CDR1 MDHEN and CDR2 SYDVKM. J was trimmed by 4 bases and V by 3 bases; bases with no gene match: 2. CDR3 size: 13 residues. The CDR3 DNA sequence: TGTGCCAGCAGTTTTCAGGGGGGCTATGGCTACACCTTC. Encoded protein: CASSFQGGYGYTF.

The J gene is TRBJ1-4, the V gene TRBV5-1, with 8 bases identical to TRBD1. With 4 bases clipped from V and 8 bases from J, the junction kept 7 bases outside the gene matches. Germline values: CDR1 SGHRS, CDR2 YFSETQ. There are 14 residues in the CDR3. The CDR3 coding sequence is TGCGCCAGCAGCATCGGACAGGGAGGCGAAAAACTGTTTTTT. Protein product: CASSIGQGGEKLFF.

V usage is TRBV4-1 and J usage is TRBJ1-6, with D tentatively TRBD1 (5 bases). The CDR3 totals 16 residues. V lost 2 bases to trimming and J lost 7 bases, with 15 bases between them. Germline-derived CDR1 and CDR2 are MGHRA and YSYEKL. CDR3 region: CASSQNSGTENSPLHF. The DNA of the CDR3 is TGCGCCAGCAGCCAAAACTCCGGGACCGAAAATTCACCCCTCCACTTT.

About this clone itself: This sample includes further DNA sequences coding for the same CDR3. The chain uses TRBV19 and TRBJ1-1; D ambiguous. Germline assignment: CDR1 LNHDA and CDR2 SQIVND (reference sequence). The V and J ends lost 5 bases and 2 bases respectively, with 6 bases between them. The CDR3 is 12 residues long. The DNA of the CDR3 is TGTGCCAGTAGTGCACGAAACACTGAAGCTTTCTTT. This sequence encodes CASSARNTEAFF.

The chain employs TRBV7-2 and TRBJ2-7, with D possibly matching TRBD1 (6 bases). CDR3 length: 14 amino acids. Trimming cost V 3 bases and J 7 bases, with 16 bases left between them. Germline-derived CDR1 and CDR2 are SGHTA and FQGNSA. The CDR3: CASSFRRDIGEQYF. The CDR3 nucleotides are TGTGCCAGCAGCTTCCGAAGGGACATCGGGGAGCAGTACTTC. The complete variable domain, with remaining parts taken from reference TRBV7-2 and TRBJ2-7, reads GAGVSQSPSNKVTEKGKDVELRCDPISGHTALYWYRQSLGQGLEFLIYFQGNSAPDKSGLPSDRFSAERTGGSVSTLTIQRTQQEDSAVYLCASSFRRDIGEQYFGPGTRLTVT.

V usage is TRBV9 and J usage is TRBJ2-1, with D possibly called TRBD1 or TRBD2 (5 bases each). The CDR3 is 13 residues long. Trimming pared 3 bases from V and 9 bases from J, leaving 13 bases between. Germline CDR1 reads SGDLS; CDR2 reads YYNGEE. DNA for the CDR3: TGTGCCAGCAGCGCGGGGCCGATCGGTGAGCAGTTCTTC. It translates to CASSAGPIGEQFF.

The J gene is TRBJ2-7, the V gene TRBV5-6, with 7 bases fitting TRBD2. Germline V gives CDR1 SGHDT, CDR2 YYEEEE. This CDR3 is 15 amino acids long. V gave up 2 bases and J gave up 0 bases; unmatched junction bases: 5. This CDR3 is CASSFRLAVSYEQYF. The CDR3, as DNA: TGTGCCAGCAGCTTTCGCCTAGCGGTCTCCTACGAGCAGTACTTC.

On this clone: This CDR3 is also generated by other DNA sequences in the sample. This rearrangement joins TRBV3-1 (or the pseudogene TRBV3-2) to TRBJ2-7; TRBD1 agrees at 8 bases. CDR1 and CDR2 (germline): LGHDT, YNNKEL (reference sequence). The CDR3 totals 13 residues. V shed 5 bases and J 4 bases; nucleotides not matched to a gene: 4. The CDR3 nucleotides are TGTGCCAGCAGCGAGACAGGGGTATACGAGCAGTACTTC. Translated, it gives CASSETGVYEQYF.

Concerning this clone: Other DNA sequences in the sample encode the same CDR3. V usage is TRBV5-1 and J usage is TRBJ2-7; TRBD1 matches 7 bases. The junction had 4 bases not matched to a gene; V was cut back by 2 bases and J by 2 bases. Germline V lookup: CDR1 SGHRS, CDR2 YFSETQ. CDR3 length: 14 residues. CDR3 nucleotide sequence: TGCGCCAGCAGCTTAGGGGACAGTACCTACGAGCAGTACTTC. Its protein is CASSLGDSTYEQYF.